The 20 T cell receptor beta chains presented below share a single source sample, sequenced in a study of blood T cells in healthy people across ages. Alongside a J-beta primer mix, a sample-barcoded 5' primer served in a second PCR lasting about 7 to 11 cycles. TCRdb used MiXCR to reprocess the 5' RACE reads, holding one entry per CDR3 protein. The sample shows about a million distinct CDR3 sequences, roughly 51% of them seen only once. Sequencing input: blood. These receptors were taken from a woman in her sixties in good health.

This clonotype showed up just a few times. The chain combines TRBV18 with TRBJ2-5; TRBD1 matches 7 bases. Germline V gives CDR1 KGHSH, CDR2 LQKENI. The CDR3 covers 15 residues. V was clipped by 4 bases and J by 3 bases; unmatched bases: 8. The CDR3 sequence: CASSRTSQGEETQYF. In DNA form, the CDR3 reads TGTGCCAGCTCACGCACATCGCAGGGGGAAGAGACCCAGTACTTC. The variable domain in full, with the rest retrieved from reference TRBV18 and TRBJ2-5, is NAGVMQNPRHLVRRRGQEARLRCSPMKGHSHVYWYRQLPEEGLKFMVYLQKENIIDESGMPKERFSAEFPKEGPSILRIQQVVRGDSAAYFCASSRTSQGEETQYFGPGTRLLVL.

CDR3 sequence reads: CASSSYSGTGAEEQYF. DNA for the CDR3: TGTGCCAGCAGCTCATACTCCGGGACAGGGGCTGAAGAGCAGTACTTC. This chain joins TRBV7-9 and TRBJ2-7, with TRBD1 matching over 10 bases. Germline-derived CDR1 and CDR2 are SEHNR and FQNEAQ (reference sequence). Trimming at V came to 4 bases and at J to 7 bases, leaving 13 bases not matched to a gene. The CDR3 is made up of 16 amino acids.

This clonotype came up once. One end of the junction varies from germline; a read error may be responsible. This chain links TRBV4-2 with TRBJ2-7, with D possibly TRBD1 on 6 matching bases. Germline V gives CDR1 LGHNA, CDR2 YNFKEQ. The CDR3 contains 16 residues. Here the CDR3 DNA reads TGTGCCAGCAGCGGCGACCTAGGGGGTCCCCTTTACGAGCGGTACTTC. This sequence encodes CASSGDLGGPLYERYF.

CDR3 sequence reads: CASRGSPQGEQFF. The CDR3 bases are TGTGCCAGCAGGGGGAGCCCGCAAGGTGAGCAGTTCTTC. The chain couples TRBV2 to TRBJ2-1; the D gene is possibly TRBD2 (5 bases). V dropped 6 bases and J dropped 9 bases, with 15 bases sitting between them. The CDR3 spans 13 residues. Germline V gene sequence: CDR1 SNHLY, CDR2 FYNNEI.

The V and J genes are TRBV12-3 or TRBV12-4 and TRBJ2-3; D unclear. Trimming removed 3 bases from V and 0 bases from J, with 13 bases in between. The CDR3 runs 16 residues. CDR3 sequence reads: CASSLSARKSTDTQYF. Written as DNA, the CDR3 is TGTGCCAGCAGTTTGTCGGCGAGGAAGAGCACAGATACGCAGTATTTT.

This clonotype was seen just once. This sequence joins TRBV4-1 and TRBJ1-1; a weak D match, TRBD1 (5 bases). Trimming shortened V by 4 bases and J by 11 bases, and 20 bases separated the two germline ends. The germline CDR1 and CDR2 sequences are MGHRA and YSYEKL. This CDR3 region has 14 residues. The CDR3 protein is CASSPLRGRGEAFF. The CDR3 DNA reads as TGCGCCAGCAGCCCCCTAAGGGGTAGGGGTGAGGCTTTCTTT.

The chain is built from TRBV5-5 and TRBJ2-6; 8 bases match TRBD1. CDR1 and CDR2 from the germline V gene are SGHKS and YYEKEE (reference sequence). Unmatched junction bases numbered 4, after V lost 2 bases and J lost 0 bases. The CDR3 is made up of 17 amino acids. CDR3 DNA sequence: TGTGCCAGCAGCTTCTCAACAGGGGGCTCTGGGGCCAACGTCCTGACTTTC. It specifies CASSFSTGGSGANVLTF.

DNA of the CDR3: TGTGCCAGCACGAATGGCTACGAGCAGTACTTC. Translating it yields CASTNGYEQYF. The V and J genes are TRBV6-2 or TRBV6-3 and TRBJ2-7, with unresolved D. Germline lookup yields CDR1 MNHEY and CDR2 SVGEGT. CDR3 length: 11 residues. Trimming took 7 bases from V and 3 from J, leaving 7 bases between them.

The chain employs TRBV20-1 and TRBJ2-1; TRBD2 agrees at 8 bases. The CDR3 has 14 amino acids. V dropped 0 bases and J dropped 8; count of bases not matched to a gene: 6. CDR1 and CDR2 (germline): DFQATT, SNEGSKA (reference sequence). CDR3 in DNA: TGCAGTGCTAGAGAACCCAGCGGGAGCCATGAGCAGTTCTTC. This gives the protein CSAREPSGSHEQFF.

V gene TRBV20-1 combines with J gene TRBJ1-6; D gene uncertain. The CDR3 is 13 residues long. Germline-derived CDR1 and CDR2 are DFQATT and SNEGSKA (reference sequence). The V end lost 3 bases, the J end lost 7 bases, and 10 bases lay between the germline ends. In nucleotides, the CDR3 is TGCAGTGCTAGCTTGAATAGCAATTCACCCCTCCACTTT. Its translation: CSASLNSNSPLHF.

The chain has TRBV11-2 and TRBJ2-3; 14 bases agree with TRBD2. CDR3 length: 16 residues. CDR1 is SGHAT, CDR2 FQNNGV, per germline. J was trimmed by 4 bases and V by 5 bases; bases with no gene match: 5. CDR3 in DNA: TGTGCCAGCAGCACGCGGACTAGCGGGAGGTCAGATACGCAGTATTTT. It specifies CASSTRTSGRSDTQYF.

The J gene is TRBJ2-2, the V gene TRBV3-1, with 9 nucleotides matching TRBD2. The CDR3 consists of 16 residues. V lost 3 bases and J lost 0; bases outside the gene matches: 2. CDR1 and CDR2 from the germline V gene are LGHDT and YNNKEL (reference sequence). The CDR3 nucleotides are TGTGCCAGCAGCCAGACTAGCGGAGCGAACACCGGGGAGCTGTTTTTT. Encoded protein: CASSQTSGANTGELFF.

This chain joins TRBV6-2 or TRBV6-3 and TRBJ2-7; 9 nucleotides align to TRBD2. The trim removed 11 bases at V and 3 bases at J, leaving 8 bases unmatched. Germline values: CDR1 MNHEY, CDR2 SVGEGT. The CDR3 spans 13 residues. The DNA of the CDR3 is TGTGCCGTCGGACTAGCGTCGGACTACGAGCAGTACTTC. Its translation is CAVGLASDYEQYF.

The chain uses TRBV29-1 and TRBJ2-5; 8 bases line up with TRBD2. The J segment lost 11 bases and the V segment lost 1 base, leaving 24 bases of the junction unmatched. CDR3 length equals 18 residues. Germline lookup yields CDR1 SQVTM and CDR2 ANQGSEA. CDR3 DNA: TGCAGCGTTGAAGGGGGGACTAGTAAAGGGATCGGGCACAATGAGCAGTACTTC. It yields the protein CSVEGGTSKGIGHNEQYF.

The chain links TRBV5-1 to TRBJ2-7; 9 bases align to TRBD1. Germline V gene lookup returns CDR1 SGHRS and CDR2 YFSETQ. CDR3 length equals 20 residues. J lost 2 bases, V lost 2 bases, and 20 bases had no gene match. The CDR3 coding sequence is TGCGCCAGCAGCTTCCAGACAAAAAGGACAGGGGAACCCCATACCTACGAGCAGTACTTC. Its translation is CASSFQTKRTGEPHTYEQYF.

This clonotype was seen a handful of times. CDR3 DNA sequence: TGTGCCACCAATGAGGGGCCGAAAAATTATCAGCCCCAGCATTTT. This codes for CATNEGPKNYQPQHF. The chain joins TRBV9 to TRBJ1-5, with D possibly being TRBD1 (5 bases). V lost 9 bases and J lost 5, with 21 bases in between. From germline, CDR1 is SGDLS and CDR2 YYNGEE. The CDR3 is 15 amino acids.

On this clonotype: Its ends do not fully match the called genes, so a read error is possible. V is TRBV27 and J is TRBJ1-2; perhaps TRBD1 as D (5 bases). CDR1 and CDR2 (germline): MNHEY, SMNVEV (reference sequence). The CDR3 runs 15 residues. The CDR3: CVSSSGAQALVGYTF. CDR3 DNA: TGTGTCAGCAGTTCGGGCGCACAGGCGCTCGTTGGCTACACCTTC.

The rearrangement joins TRBV4-1 to TRBJ1-1, with D maybe TRBD1 (5 bases). From germline, CDR1 is MGHRA and CDR2 YSYEKL. Trimming pared 4 bases from V and 0 bases from J, leaving 15 bases between. CDR3 length: 16 amino acids. The CDR3, as DNA: TGCGCCAGCAGCCGAAGAGGGGAGGCAATGAACACTGAAGCTTTCTTT. It specifies CASSRRGEAMNTEAFF.

This clonotype was observed a handful of times. The chain joins TRBV7-2 to TRBJ2-3; D unclear. V was shortened by 1 base and J by 8 bases, with 10 bases between the two germline ends. The CDR3 loop spans 13 amino acids. CDR1 and CDR2 from the germline V gene are SGHTA and FQGNSA. The DNA for the CDR3 is TGTGCCAGCAGCTTAGGAACTACAACTACGCAGTATTTT. Encoded protein: CASSLGTTTTQYF.

This rearrangement joins TRBV3-1 to TRBJ2-3; 9 bases match TRBD2. Trimming removed 5 bases from V and 3 bases from J; junction bases left unmatched: 6. The length of the CDR3 is 15 residues. The germline gives CDR1 LGHDT, CDR2 YNNKEL (reference sequence). The CDR3 nucleotides read TGTGCCAGCAGCACCCGACTAGCGGTTACAGATACGCAGTATTTT. This gives the protein CASSTRLAVTDTQYF.